The 3 T cell receptor beta chains in this list originate from one sample, sequenced in a study of cytomegalovirus exposure and HLA in healthy donors. In the PCR, 60 Vbeta and 13 Jbeta primers were used. Clones were read by immunoSEQ multiplex PCR, and TCRdb kept only the in-frame ones, dropping some. Among 100,000 to 150,000 clones listed, around four fifths were seen once. Sequencing was done on a sample of PBMCs. Receptors originate from a boy aged 10-17 years in good health and CMV-seronegative.

The chain has TRBV29-1 and TRBJ2-6; unclear D gene. The germline gives CDR1 SQVTM, CDR2 ANQGSEA. Deletions cut 1 base from V and 0 bases from J, with 4 bases between. The CDR3 sequence is 14 residues long. The CDR3 reads CSVEAYSGANVLTF. CDR3 DNA sequence: TGCAGCGTTGAAGCGTACTCTGGGGCCAACGTCCTGACTTTC. The complete variable domain, with remaining parts taken from reference TRBV29-1 and TRBJ2-6, reads SAVISQKPSRDICQRGTSLTIQCQVDSQVTMMFWYRQQPGQSLTLIATANQGSEATYESGFVIDKFPISRPNLTFSTLTVSNMSPEDSSIYLCSVEAYSGANVLTFGAGSRLTVL.

The rearrangement links TRBV19 to TRBJ1-2, with TRBD1 matching over 11 bases. The V segment lost 5 bases and the J segment 4 bases; nucleotides outside the gene matches: 6. The CDR3 totals 15 residues. Per germline, CDR1 LNHDA and CDR2 SQIVND (reference sequence). Here the CDR3 reads CASSPGTGGGYGYTF. CDR3 DNA sequence: TGTGCCAGTAGTCCTGGGACAGGGGGGGGCTATGGCTACACCTTC.

The chain joins TRBV15 to TRBJ1-2; 8 nucleotides align to TRBD1. The trim removed 3 bases at V and 0 bases at J, leaving 3 bases unmatched. Germline lookup yields CDR1 LNHNV and CDR2 YYDKDF (reference sequence). This CDR3 contains 15 residues. The CDR3 DNA reads as TGTGCCACCAGCAGGCAGGGGGCTACTAACTATGGCTACACCTTC. This codes for CATSRQGATNYGYTF.